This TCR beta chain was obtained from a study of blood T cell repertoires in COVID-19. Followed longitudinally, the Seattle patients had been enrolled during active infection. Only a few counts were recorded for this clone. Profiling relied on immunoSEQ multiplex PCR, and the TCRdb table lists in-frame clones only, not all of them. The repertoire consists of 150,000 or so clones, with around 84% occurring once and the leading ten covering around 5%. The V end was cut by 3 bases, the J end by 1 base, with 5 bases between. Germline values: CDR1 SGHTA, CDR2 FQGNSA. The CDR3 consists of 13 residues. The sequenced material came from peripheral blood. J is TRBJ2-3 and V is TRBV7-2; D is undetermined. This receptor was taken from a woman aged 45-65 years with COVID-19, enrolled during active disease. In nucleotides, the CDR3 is TGTGCCAGCAGCTTTTATGGCACAGATACGCAGTATTTT. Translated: CASSFYGTDTQYF.